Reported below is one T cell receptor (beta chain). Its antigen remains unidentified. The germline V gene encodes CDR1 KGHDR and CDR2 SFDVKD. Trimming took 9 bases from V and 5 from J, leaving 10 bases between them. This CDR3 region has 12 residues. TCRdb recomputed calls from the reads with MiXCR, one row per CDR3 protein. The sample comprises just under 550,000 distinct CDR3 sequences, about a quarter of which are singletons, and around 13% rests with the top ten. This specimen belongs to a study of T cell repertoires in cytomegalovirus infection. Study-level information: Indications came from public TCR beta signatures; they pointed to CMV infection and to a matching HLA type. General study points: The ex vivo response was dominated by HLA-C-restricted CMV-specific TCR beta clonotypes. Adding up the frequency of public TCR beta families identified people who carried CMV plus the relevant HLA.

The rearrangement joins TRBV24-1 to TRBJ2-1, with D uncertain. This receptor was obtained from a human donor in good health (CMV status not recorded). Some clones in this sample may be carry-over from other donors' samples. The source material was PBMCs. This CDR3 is CATAAIHNEQFF. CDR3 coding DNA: TGTGCCACCGCGGCGATACACAATGAGCAGTTCTTC.